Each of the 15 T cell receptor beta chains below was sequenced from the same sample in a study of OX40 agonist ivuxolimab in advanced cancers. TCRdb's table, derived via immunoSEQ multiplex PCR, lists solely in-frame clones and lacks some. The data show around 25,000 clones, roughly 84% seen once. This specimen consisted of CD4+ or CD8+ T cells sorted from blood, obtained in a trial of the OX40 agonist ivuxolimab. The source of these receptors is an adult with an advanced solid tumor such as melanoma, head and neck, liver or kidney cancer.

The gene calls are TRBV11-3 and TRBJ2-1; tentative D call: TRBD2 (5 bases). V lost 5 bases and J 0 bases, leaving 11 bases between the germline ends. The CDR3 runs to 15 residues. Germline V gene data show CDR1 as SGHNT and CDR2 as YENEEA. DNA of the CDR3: TGTGCCAGCAGCCCTCTAGCCGTCTCCTACAATGAGCAGTTCTTC. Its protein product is CASSPLAVSYNEQFF.

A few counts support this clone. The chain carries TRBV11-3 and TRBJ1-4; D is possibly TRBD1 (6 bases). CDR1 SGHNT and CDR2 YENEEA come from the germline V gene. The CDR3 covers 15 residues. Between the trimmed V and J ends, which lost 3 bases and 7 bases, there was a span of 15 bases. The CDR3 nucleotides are TGTGCCAGCAGCTTCGGCAGGACAGAGGGTGAAAAACTGTTTTTT. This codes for CASSFGRTEGEKLFF.

The CDR3 spells CASSSGELFF. In nucleotides, the CDR3 is TGTGCCAGCAGTTCCGGGGAGCTGTTTTTT. V gene TRBV6-5 combines with J gene TRBJ2-2, with D uncertain. The CDR3 extends over 10 amino acids. Germline CDR1 reads MNHEY; CDR2 reads SVGAGI. Between the trimmed V and J ends, which lost 4 bases and 6 bases, there was a span of 0 bases.

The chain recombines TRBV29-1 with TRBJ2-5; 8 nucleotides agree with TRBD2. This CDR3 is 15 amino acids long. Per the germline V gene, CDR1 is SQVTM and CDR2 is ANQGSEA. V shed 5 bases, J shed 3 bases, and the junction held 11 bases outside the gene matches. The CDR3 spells CSVPPPGTREETQYF. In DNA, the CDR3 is TGCAGCGTTCCTCCCCCTGGGACTAGGGAAGAGACCCAGTACTTC. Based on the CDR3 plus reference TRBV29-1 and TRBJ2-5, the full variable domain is SAVISQKPSRDICQRGTSLTIQCQVDSQVTMMFWYRQQPGQSLTLIATANQGSEATYESGFVIDKFPISRPNLTFSTLTVSNMSPEDSSIYLCSVPPPGTREETQYFGPGTRLLVL.

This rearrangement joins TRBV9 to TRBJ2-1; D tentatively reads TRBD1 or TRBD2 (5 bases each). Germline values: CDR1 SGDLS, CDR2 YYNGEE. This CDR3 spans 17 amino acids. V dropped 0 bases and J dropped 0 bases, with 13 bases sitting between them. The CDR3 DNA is TGTGCCAGCAGCGTAGCGCATGGGACGAGCTCCTACAATGAGCAGTTCTTC. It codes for CASSVAHGTSSYNEQFF.

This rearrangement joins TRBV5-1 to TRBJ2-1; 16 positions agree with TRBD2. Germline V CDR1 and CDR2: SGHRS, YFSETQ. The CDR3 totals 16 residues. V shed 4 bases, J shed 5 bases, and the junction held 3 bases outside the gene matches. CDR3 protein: CASSHGTSGGDNEQFF. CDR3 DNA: TGCGCCAGCAGCCACGGGACTAGCGGGGGGGACAATGAGCAGTTCTTC.

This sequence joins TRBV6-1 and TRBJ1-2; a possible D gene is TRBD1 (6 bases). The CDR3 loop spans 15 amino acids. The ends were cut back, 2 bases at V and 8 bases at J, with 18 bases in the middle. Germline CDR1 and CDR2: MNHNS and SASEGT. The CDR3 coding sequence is TGTGCCAGCAGTGAAAAGTACCGGGGGCCGGGAGGCTACACCTTC. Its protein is CASSEKYRGPGGYTF.

The CDR3 sequence is CASSIATNEKLFF. CDR3 bases: TGTGCCAGCAGCATAGCAACTAATGAAAAACTGTTTTTT. This rearrangement joins TRBV6-1 to TRBJ1-4; D is unresolved. V was trimmed by 6 bases and J by 0 bases, leaving 5 bases between them. The germline CDR1 and CDR2 sequences are MNHNS and SASEGT. The CDR3 is 13 amino acids.

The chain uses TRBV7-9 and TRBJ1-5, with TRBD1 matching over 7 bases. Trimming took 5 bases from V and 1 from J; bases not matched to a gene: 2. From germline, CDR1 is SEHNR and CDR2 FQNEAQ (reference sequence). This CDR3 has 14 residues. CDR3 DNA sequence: TGTGCCAGCAGCGAACAGGGGAGCAATCAGCCCCAGCATTTT. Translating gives CASSEQGSNQPQHF. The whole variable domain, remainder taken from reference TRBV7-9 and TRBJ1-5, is DTGVSQNPRHKITKRGQNVTFRCDPISEHNRLYWYRQTLGQGPEFLTYFQNEAQLEKSRLLSDRFSAERPKGSFSTLEIQRTEQGDSAMYLCASSEQGSNQPQHFGDGTRLSIL.

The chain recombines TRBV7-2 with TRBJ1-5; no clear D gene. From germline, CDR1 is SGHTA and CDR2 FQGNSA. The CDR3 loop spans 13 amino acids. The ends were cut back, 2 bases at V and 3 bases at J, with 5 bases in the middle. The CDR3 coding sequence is TGTGCCAGCAGCTTATGGTCCAATCAGCCCCAGCATTTT. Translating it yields CASSLWSNQPQHF.

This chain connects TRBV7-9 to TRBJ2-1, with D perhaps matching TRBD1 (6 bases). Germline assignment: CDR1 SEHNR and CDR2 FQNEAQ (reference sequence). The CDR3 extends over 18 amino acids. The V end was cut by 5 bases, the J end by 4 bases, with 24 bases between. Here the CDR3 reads CASSVGVAGVLNYNEQFF. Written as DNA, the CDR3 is TGTGCCAGCAGCGTTGGGGTTGCAGGGGTCCTAAATTACAATGAGCAGTTCTTC.

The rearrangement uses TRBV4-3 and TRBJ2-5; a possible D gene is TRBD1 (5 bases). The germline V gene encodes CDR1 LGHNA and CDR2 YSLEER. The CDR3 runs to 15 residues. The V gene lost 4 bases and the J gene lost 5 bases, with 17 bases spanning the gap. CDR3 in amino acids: CASSRRLDSGETQYF. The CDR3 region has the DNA TGCGCCAGCAGCCGCCGGCTAGATTCAGGGGAGACCCAGTACTTC.

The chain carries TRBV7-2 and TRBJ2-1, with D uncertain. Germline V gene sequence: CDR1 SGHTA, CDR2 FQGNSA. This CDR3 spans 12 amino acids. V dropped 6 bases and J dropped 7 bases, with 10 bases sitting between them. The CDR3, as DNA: TGTGCCAGCAGTCAAGAGCGAAATGAGCAGTTCTTC. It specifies CASSQERNEQFF.

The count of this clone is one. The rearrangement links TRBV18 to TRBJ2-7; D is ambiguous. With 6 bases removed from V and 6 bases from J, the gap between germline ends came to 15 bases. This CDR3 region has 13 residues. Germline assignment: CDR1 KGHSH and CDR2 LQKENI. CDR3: CASSQAVQFEQYF. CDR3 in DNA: TGTGCCAGCTCCCAGGCAGTACAGTTCGAGCAGTACTTC.

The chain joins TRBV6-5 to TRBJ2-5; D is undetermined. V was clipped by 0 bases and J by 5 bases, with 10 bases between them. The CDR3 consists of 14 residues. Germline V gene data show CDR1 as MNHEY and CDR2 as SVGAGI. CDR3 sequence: CASSYSPYRETQYF. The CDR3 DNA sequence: TGTGCCAGCAGTTACTCCCCGTACCGGGAGACCCAGTACTTC.